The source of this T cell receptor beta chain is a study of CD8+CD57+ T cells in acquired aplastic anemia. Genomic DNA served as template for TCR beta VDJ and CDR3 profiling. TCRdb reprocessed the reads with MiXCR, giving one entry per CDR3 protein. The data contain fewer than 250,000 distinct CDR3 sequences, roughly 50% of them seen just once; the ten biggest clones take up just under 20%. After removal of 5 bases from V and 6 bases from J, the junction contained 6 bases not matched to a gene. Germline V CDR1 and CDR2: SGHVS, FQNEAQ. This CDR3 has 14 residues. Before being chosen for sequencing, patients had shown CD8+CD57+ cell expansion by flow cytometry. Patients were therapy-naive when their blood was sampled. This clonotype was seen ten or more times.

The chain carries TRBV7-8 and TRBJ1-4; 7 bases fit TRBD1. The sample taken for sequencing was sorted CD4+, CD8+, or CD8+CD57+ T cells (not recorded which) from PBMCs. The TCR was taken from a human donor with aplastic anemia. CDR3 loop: CASSPTGFDEKLFF. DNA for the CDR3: TGTGCCAGCAGCCCGACAGGGTTTGATGAAAAACTGTTTTTT.